This TCR beta chain emerged from a study of cytomegalovirus exposure and HLA in healthy donors. Study conclusions and caveats: An analysis that was carried out later associated some 17,000 TCR beta sequences with HLA alleles at 0.05 false discovery rate.

Germline-derived CDR1 and CDR2 are LGHNA and YNFKEQ. Trimming removed 6 bases from V and 10 bases from J; junction bases left unmatched: 16. CDR3 size: 16 residues. Use of 60 Vbeta and 13 Jbeta primers characterized the PCR. The data were produced by immunoSEQ multiplex PCR, yet TCRdb's version contains in-frame clones alone and is incomplete. The data contain roughly 140,000 clones, 82% of them singletons. In regard to this clone: Its antigen remains unknown.

The chain couples TRBV4-2 to TRBJ2-1; 9 bases are a match to TRBD2. The source is a woman aged 60-70 years in good health and CMV-seropositive. The source material was PBMCs. CDR3 DNA sequence: TGTGCCAGCAGTCTGAGTCCGCGGGAGGGCTCGAGCGAGCAGTTCTTC. This translates into CASSLSPREGSSEQFF.